This T cell receptor beta chain was captured in a study of a mutant IDH1 vaccine in newly diagnosed glioma. Study overall: Vaccination started 4-6 weeks after radiotherapy alone, or with temozolomide cycles.

As regards this clone: As yet, its antigen is unknown.

The protocol was immunoSEQ multiplex PCR, while the TCRdb copy is restricted to in-frame clones and leaves out a portion. The sample consists of 25,000 to 30,000 clones, around 84% of them appearing once. The V gene end was trimmed by 6 bases and the J gene end by 7 bases; junction bases not matched to a gene: 6. This CDR3 has 14 amino acids. The germline CDR1 and CDR2 sequences are ENHRY and SYGVKD. Time point defined: week 23, last vaccination. Vaccine doses each comprised 300 ug of mutant IDH1 20-mer peptide, with topical imiquimod. Specimen: PBMCs, collected from a glioma patient whose treatment included an IDH1 peptide vaccine. The receptor comes from a woman aged 25 to 39 with glioma. The chain recombines TRBV10-3 with TRBJ1-6; TRBD1 agrees at 7 bases. CDR3 sequence: CAIRPGTANSPLHF. The DNA of the CDR3 is TGTGCCATCAGACCCGGGACAGCAAATTCACCCCTCCACTTT.